Below, 13 T cell receptor beta chains from the same sample are listed, as sequenced in a study of blood T cell repertoires in COVID-19. Sequencing used immunoSEQ multiplex PCR; TCRdb keeps in-frame clones, though not all of them. This table holds approximately 200,000 clones, approximately 88% found once. The sequenced material came from PBMCs or T cells enriched from blood (not recorded which). These receptors came from a young man with acute COVID-19.

The genes are TRBV6-5 and TRBJ2-7; the match to TRBD2 covers 11 bases. With V trimmed by 6 bases and J by 3 bases, 4 bases remained unmatched. The CDR3 length is 14 residues. Looked up from germline, CDR1 is MNHEY and CDR2 is SVGAGI. As DNA, the CDR3 is TGTGCCAGCAGGTCCGGGACTAGCGGCTACGAGCAGTACTTC. Amino acids: CASRSGTSGYEQYF.

The V and J genes are TRBV19 and TRBJ2-7, with 7 bases identical to TRBD1. CDR1 is LNHDA, CDR2 SQIVND, per germline (reference sequence). V lost 7 bases, J lost 1 base, and 7 bases stayed unmatched. The CDR3 runs 14 residues. The CDR3: CASTPGRGSYEQYF. CDR3 in DNA: TGTGCCAGTACCCCGGGCAGGGGGTCCTACGAGCAGTACTTC.

The rearrangement joins TRBV18 to TRBJ2-7, with D maybe TRBD1 (5 bases). V was clipped by 2 bases and J by 0 bases, with 11 bases between them. The germline CDR1 and CDR2 sequences are KGHSH and LQKENI. The CDR3 loop spans 15 amino acids. For the CDR3, the DNA is TGTGCCAGCTCACCAGATTATCAGGGCTCCTACGAGCAGTACTTC. It specifies CASSPDYQGSYEQYF.

This chain links TRBV28 with TRBJ2-5; 8 bases align to TRBD1. Unmatched junction bases numbered 3, after V lost 8 bases and J lost 1 base. This CDR3 spans 13 amino acids. From germline, CDR1 is MDHEN and CDR2 SYDVKM. CDR3 sequence (DNA): TGTGCCAGCTCTGGGACAGGCCAAGAGACCCAGTACTTC. Its translation: CASSGTGQETQYF.

The chain employs TRBV18 and TRBJ1-1; the match to TRBD1 covers 9 bases. Germline loops: CDR1 KGHSH, CDR2 LQKENI. This CDR3 is 15 amino acids long. Trimming cost V 4 bases and J 2 bases; bases outside gene matches: 5. CDR3 in amino acids: CASSQGQGRNTEAFF. In nucleotides, the CDR3 is TGTGCCAGCTCACAGGGACAGGGACGAAACACTGAAGCTTTCTTT.

This sequence joins TRBV11-3 and TRBJ2-7; 9 bases map to TRBD2. Germline assignment: CDR1 SGHNT and CDR2 YENEEA. This CDR3 has 15 amino acids. With V trimmed by 5 bases and J by 5 bases, 10 bases remained unmatched. In DNA form, the CDR3 reads TGTGCCAGCAGCCGCAGGACTAGCGAGTCAAACGAGCAGTACTTC. Translation gives CASSRRTSESNEQYF.

This chain joins TRBV29-1 and TRBJ1-2, with 9 bases aligning to TRBD1. V shed 2 bases, J shed 1 base, and the junction held 5 bases outside the gene matches. Germline V gene data show CDR1 as SQVTM and CDR2 as ANQGSEA. The CDR3 consists of 15 residues. CDR3 sequence reads: CSVESGQGRNYGYTF. The DNA of the CDR3 is TGCAGCGTTGAATCGGGACAGGGCCGTAACTATGGCTACACCTTC.

The chain employs TRBV6-5 and TRBJ2-7, with TRBD1 matching 9 bases. CDR1 MNHEY and CDR2 SVGAGI come from the germline V gene. The CDR3 covers 15 residues. V lost 2 bases to trimming and J lost 1 base; unmatched junction nucleotides: 3. The CDR3, as DNA: TGTGCCAGCAGTTACAGACAGGGGGGTTCCTACGAGCAGTACTTC. It specifies CASSYRQGGSYEQYF.

The rearrangement joins TRBV7-2 to TRBJ1-1; D is unresolved. The germline V gene encodes CDR1 SGHTA and CDR2 FQGNSA. Trimming cost V 1 base and J 1 base, with 13 bases left between them. The CDR3 contains 16 residues. The CDR3 protein is CASSLVGGQTNTEAFF. For the CDR3, the DNA is TGTGCCAGCAGCTTAGTCGGAGGGCAAACGAACACTGAAGCTTTCTTT.

This chain connects TRBV19 to TRBJ2-3, with D possibly matching TRBD2 (6 bases). This CDR3 has 14 amino acids. With 7 bases removed from V and 3 bases from J, the gap between germline ends came to 14 bases. The germline V gene encodes CDR1 LNHDA and CDR2 SQIVND (reference sequence). DNA of the CDR3: TGTGCCAGTAACCCCTTGGGGGGTACAGATACGCAGTATTTT. It specifies CASNPLGGTDTQYF. The variable domain in full, with the rest retrieved from reference TRBV19 and TRBJ2-3, is DGGITQSPKYLFRKEGQNVTLSCEQNLNHDAMYWYRQDPGQGLRLIYYSQIVNDFQKGDIAEGYSVSREKKESFPLTVTSAQKNPTAFYLCASNPLGGTDTQYFGPGTRLTVL.

The chain is built from TRBV10-1 and TRBJ1-3; D is uncertain. The germline CDR1 and CDR2 sequences are WNHNN and SYGVQD (reference sequence). V was trimmed by 3 bases and J by 0 bases, leaving 6 bases between them. The CDR3 has 14 amino acids. The CDR3 region has the DNA TGCGCCAGCAGTGATAAGAGCTCTGGAAACACCATATATTTT. This translates into CASSDKSSGNTIYF.

J is TRBJ1-2 and V is TRBV28; 8 bases fit TRBD1. Trimming at V came to 2 bases and at J to 4 bases, leaving 9 bases not matched to a gene. Germline lookup yields CDR1 MDHEN and CDR2 SYDVKM. The CDR3 totals 16 residues. The CDR3 DNA is TGTGCCAGCAGTTTAGTGGGCCAGGGGGCTACCTATGGCTACACCTTC. Amino acids: CASSLVGQGATYGYTF.

The chain employs TRBV28 and TRBJ1-2, with 8 bases aligning to TRBD1. Germline V CDR1 and CDR2: MDHEN, SYDVKM. Germline trimming cut 11 bases from V and 0 bases from J; bases unmatched to any gene: 11. The CDR3 contains 15 residues. In DNA, the CDR3 is TGTGCCGGAGGACAGGGACTATCAGCTAACTATGGCTACACCTTC. It translates to CAGGQGLSANYGYTF.